This T cell receptor (beta chain) was captured by sequencing in a study of read filtering for tumor transcriptome and immune sequencing. As for the study in general: DNase treatment preceded whole-transcriptome library preparation.

The CDR3 contains 16 residues. Germline V lookup: CDR1 SGHVS, CDR2 FQNEAQ. Germline trimming cut 1 base from V and 5 bases from J; bases unmatched to any gene: 5. The library was built from about 370 ng RNA with molecular barcoded adaptors for alpha/delta and beta/gamma chains. TCRdb re-derived calls from the reads in MiXCR, one entry per CDR3 protein. Of tens of thousands of distinct CDR3 sequences listed, under 15% are singletons. This clonotype was counted at least ten times. The TCR sequence derives from a donor at least 40 years old with multiple myeloma. Sequenced input: a population of CD138-negative cells sorted from bone marrow. The gene calls are TRBV7-8 and TRBJ2-3, with TRBD2 matching over 11 bases. The DNA of the CDR3 is TGTGCCAGCAGCTTAGTTAGCGGGAGGGTTGGAGATACGCAGTATTTT. Its translation: CASSLVSGRVGDTQYF.